This T cell receptor (beta chain) was documented in a study of CD8 T cells in ankylosing spondylitis (dated 2017 in TCRdb). Regarding the research as a whole: To find TCR variants linked to disease, the study profiled T cell receptor beta repertoires in ankylosing spondylitis patients and healthy donors. The full study cohort was made up of about two dozen ankylosing spondylitis patients and roughly 98 healthy donors. Peripheral blood was sampled, and synovial fluid was additionally collected from ankylosing spondylitis patients.

From cysteine to phenylalanine, the CDR3 is 17 amino acids long. Left in the record is the CDR3 DNA by itself, 51 bases read in frame from the first base. Trimming at the junction amounts to 0 bases on V and 4 bases on J, and the germline ends lie 17 bases apart. The germline V gene sets CDR1 to LGHNA and CDR2 to YSLEER. Sequencing instrument: Illumina HiSeq 2500. Quantitative 5'-RACE with molecular barcodes was used to prepare TCR beta libraries. In the paper's pipeline: A new computational method based on a probabilistic model of VDJ rearrangement was used to identify disease-linked TCR variants. Clones were called with MiXCR by TCRdb after fastp trimmed the public reads at Q25, and only in-frame beta chains were retained. Rows with a matching CDR3 protein are joined into one entry that keeps the most common DNA and genes. In this record, the V and J calls reflect TCRdb's handling and not the investigators' own analysis. The table for this sample lists more than 400,000 distinct CDR3 sequences; over 4% of them were counted only once. Around 3.5% of the sample rests with the top ten.

Beyond this particular receptor, the publication reports: Significant enrichment of the disease-linked clones was reported in matched synovial fluid samples from ankylosing spondylitis patients. Blood from ankylosing spondylitis patients appeared to be characterized by a TCR beta motif made up of 8 or 9 highly homologous amino acid variants. The disease-linked clones had a CD8+ phenotype and were found at relatively low frequencies in peripheral blood. Some motif variants were previously reported in synovial fluid and blood of reactive arthritis patients, suggesting common disease-initiation mechanisms.

Ten or more counts support this clonotype. Its antigen specificity is not known. No base quality values were provided; no much bigger clone lies one nucleotide off. Sequenced input: blood, either unsorted or a sorted T cell fraction (not recorded which). This clonotype was sampled from a male donor with ankylosing spondylitis. Here the chain combines TRBV4-3 and TRBJ2-3; TRBD1 is a weak D gene call, 6 bases matching. The nucleotide sequence is given as TGCGCCAGCAGCCAAGATTGGGGGCCCGGGGTTGCAGATACGCAGTATTTT. Translated, it gives CASSQDWGPGVADTQYF.